This TCR beta chain was found in a study of blood T cells in healthy people across ages. Study-level background: For every two T cells, template switching captured about one barcoded beta molecule.

This clonotype was detected only a few times. Per individual sample, total RNA of at least 5 micrograms was extracted. Germline lookup yields CDR1 SGHRS and CDR2 YFSETQ. V dropped 5 bases and J dropped 2 bases, with 10 bases sitting between them. CDR3 length equals 13 residues. A second PCR, run for roughly 7 to 11 cycles, used a sample-barcoded 5' primer plus a J-beta primer mix. TCRdb called the 5' RACE reads again in MiXCR, with one record for every CDR3 protein. The sample lists about 1.1 million distinct CDR3 sequences, roughly two fifths occurring once. Sequences were obtained from blood. The clonotype comes from a man younger than 35 in good health. The chain recombines TRBV5-1 with TRBJ1-1; D is perhaps TRBD1 (6 bases). DNA for the CDR3: TGCGCCAGCAGGGGGACACATAACACTGAAGCTTTCTTT. It is translated as CASRGTHNTEAFF. The full variable domain, its missing parts supplied by reference TRBV5-1 and TRBJ1-1, is KAGVTQTPRYLIKTRGQQVTLSCSPISGHRSVSWYQQTPGQGLQFLFEYFSETQRNKGNFPGRFSGRQFSNSRSEMNVSTLELGDSALYLCASRGTHNTEAFFGQGTRLTVV.